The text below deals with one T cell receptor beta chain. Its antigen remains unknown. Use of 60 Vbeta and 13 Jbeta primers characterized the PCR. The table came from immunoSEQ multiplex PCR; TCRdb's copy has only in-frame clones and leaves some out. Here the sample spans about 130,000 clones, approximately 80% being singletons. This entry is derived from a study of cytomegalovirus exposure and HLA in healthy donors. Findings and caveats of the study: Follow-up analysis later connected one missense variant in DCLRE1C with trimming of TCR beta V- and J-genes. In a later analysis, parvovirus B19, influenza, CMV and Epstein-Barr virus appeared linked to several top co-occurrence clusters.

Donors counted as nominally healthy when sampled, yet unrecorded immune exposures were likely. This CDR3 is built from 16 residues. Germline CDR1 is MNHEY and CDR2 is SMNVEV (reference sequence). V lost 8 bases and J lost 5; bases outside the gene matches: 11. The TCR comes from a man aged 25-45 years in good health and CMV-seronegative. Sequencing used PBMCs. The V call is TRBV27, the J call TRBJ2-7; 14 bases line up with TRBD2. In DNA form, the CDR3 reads TGTGCCAGCTCGAAGGGGCCGACTAGCGGGAGGGACGAGCAGTACTTC. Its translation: CASSKGPTSGRDEQYF.